Each of the 18 T cell receptor beta chains below was sequenced from the same sample in a study of blood T cell repertoires in COVID-19. Profiling relied on immunoSEQ multiplex PCR, and the TCRdb table lists in-frame clones only, not all of them. The sample yields some 140,000 clones, approximately 80% seen once. The sequencing sample was made of PBMCs or T cells enriched from blood (not recorded which). Receptors originate from a man in his fifties who had recovered from COVID-19.

This clone has a single count. An end of the junction differs from the germline gene, which may be a read error. The chain recombines TRBV7-9 with TRBJ1-4; 12 nucleotides match TRBD1. This CDR3 region has 14 residues. Germline V gives CDR1 SEHNR, CDR2 FQNEAQ (reference sequence). Here the CDR3 reads CASSFLGTGGFEVF. CDR3 bases: TGTGCCAGCAGCTTCCTCGGGACAGGGGGCTTCGAGGTTTTT.

The chain uses TRBV5-4 and TRBJ1-5; D is possibly TRBD1 (5 bases). The length of the CDR3 is 14 residues. In germline, CDR1 is SGHNT, CDR2 YYREEE (reference sequence). Trimming removed 2 bases at V and 0 bases at J, with 6 bases between. CDR3 coding DNA: TGTGCCAGCAGCTTACAGGATAGCAATCAGCCCCAGCATTTT. It yields the protein CASSLQDSNQPQHF. The entire variable domain, with the rest obtained from reference TRBV5-4 and TRBJ1-5, is as follows: ETGVTQSPTHLIKTRGQQVTLRCSSQSGHNTVSWYQQALGQGPQFIFQYYREEENGRGNFPPRFSGLQFPNYSSELNVNALELDDSALYLCASSLQDSNQPQHFGDGTRLSIL.

The gene calls are TRBV18 and TRBJ1-6, with D possibly being TRBD1 (5 bases). Germline CDR1 reads KGHSH; CDR2 reads LQKENI. V lost 2 bases and J 5 bases, leaving 7 bases between the germline ends. This CDR3 has 14 residues. The CDR3 DNA is TGTGCCAGCTCACCAGCCAGGGATAATTCACCCCTCCACTTT. Translated, it gives CASSPARDNSPLHF.

The chain joins TRBV28 to TRBJ1-1; D is possibly TRBD1 (6 bases). Deletions cut 7 bases from V and 3 bases from J, with 15 bases between. Germline assignment: CDR1 MDHEN and CDR2 SYDVKM. This CDR3 has 14 amino acids. CDR3 sequence: CASTPGRGYTEAFF. CDR3 coding DNA: TGTGCCAGCACCCCCGGAAGGGGGTACACTGAAGCTTTCTTT. The full variable domain, completed using reference TRBV28 and TRBJ1-1, is DVKVTQSSRYLVKRTGEKVFLECVQDMDHENMFWYRQDPGLGLRLIYFSYDVKMKEKGDIPEGYSVSREKKERFSLILESASTNQTSMYLCASTPGRGYTEAFFGQGTRLTVV.

This sequence joins TRBV27 and TRBJ1-6; the D gene is possibly TRBD1 (5 bases). V was pared by 6 bases and J by 8 bases, with 14 bases between. Germline CDR1 is MNHEY and CDR2 is SMNVEV (reference sequence). CDR3 size: 14 residues. CDR3 coding DNA: TGTGCCAGCAGCCCGGGGGGTCGGGATTCACCCCTCCACTTT. Amino acids: CASSPGGRDSPLHF.

The rearrangement links TRBV24-1 to TRBJ1-5; 8 nucleotides line up with TRBD1. The V gene end was trimmed by 4 bases and the J gene end by 4 bases; junction bases not matched to a gene: 5. The CDR3 is 15 residues long. Germline lookup yields CDR1 KGHDR and CDR2 SFDVKD. CDR3 residues: CATSDAGQANQPQHF. The CDR3 DNA follows: TGTGCCACCAGTGACGCGGGACAGGCTAATCAGCCCCAGCATTTT.

Comments on this clone: The junction differs from germline at one of its ends, possibly a read error. The rearrangement links TRBV20-1 to TRBJ2-7; 7 nucleotides line up with TRBD2. The CDR3 has 14 residues. Germline CDR1 is DFQATT and CDR2 is SNEGSKA (reference sequence). The CDR3 nucleotides are TGCAGTGCTAGTGACCTAGCGGATACCTACGGGCAGTACTTC. Translating it yields CSASDLADTYGQYF.

V and J are TRBV6-5 and TRBJ2-7; possible D gene TRBD2, 6 bases. The germline gives CDR1 MNHEY, CDR2 SVGAGI. The V gene lost 7 bases and the J gene lost 0 bases, with 13 bases spanning the gap. The CDR3 loop spans 14 amino acids. This chain's CDR3 is CASIRGTASYEQYF. The CDR3 DNA follows: TGTGCCAGCATTCGGGGGACGGCCTCCTACGAGCAGTACTTC.

The rearrangement links TRBV9 to TRBJ1-1, with TRBD1 matching 7 bases. The J segment lost 2 bases and the V segment lost 4 bases, leaving 11 bases of the junction unmatched. The CDR3 has 16 amino acids. CDR1 SGDLS and CDR2 YYNGEE come from the germline V gene. The CDR3 region is CASSTRQGTKNTEAFF. CDR3 DNA: TGTGCCAGCAGCACACGACAGGGAACGAAAAACACTGAAGCTTTCTTT.

The J gene is TRBJ1-2, the V gene TRBV7-2; 9 bases agree with TRBD1. Germline assignment: CDR1 SGHTA and CDR2 FQGNSA. V lost 7 bases and J lost 0; bases outside the gene matches: 9. The CDR3 loop spans 16 amino acids. The CDR3 spells CASNPTGGSSNYGYTF. CDR3 bases: TGTGCCAGCAACCCGACAGGGGGTAGTTCTAACTATGGCTACACCTTC.

The chain employs TRBV2 and TRBJ1-2, with TRBD1 matching over 9 bases. Unmatched junction bases numbered 9, after V lost 6 bases and J lost 10 bases. The length of the CDR3 is 13 residues. Per the germline V gene, CDR1 is SNHLY and CDR2 is FYNNEI. In nucleotides, the CDR3 is TGTGCCAGCAGCGGACAGGGGCCCCTGGACTACACCTTC. Translation: CASSGQGPLDYTF.

This clone was counted a few times. V is TRBV4-2 and J is TRBJ1-2; a weak D match, TRBD1 (5 bases). V lost 0 bases, J lost 4 bases, and 9 bases lay in between. Germline assignment: CDR1 LGHNA and CDR2 YNFKEQ. CDR3 length equals 14 residues. The CDR3 sequence: CASSQDPGPYGYTF. The CDR3 nucleotides read TGTGCCAGCAGCCAAGATCCAGGGCCCTATGGCTACACCTTC.

The chain combines TRBV7-9 with TRBJ1-3; D is uncertain. Trimming shortened V by 4 bases and J by 2 bases, and 15 bases separated the two germline ends. The CDR3 has 16 amino acids. Germline V lookup: CDR1 SEHNR, CDR2 FQNEAQ (reference sequence). The CDR3 is CASSSFEWAAGNTIYF. In DNA form, the CDR3 reads TGTGCCAGCAGCTCCTTCGAATGGGCAGCTGGAAACACCATATATTTT.

The rearrangement joins TRBV5-1 to TRBJ1-3; 10 nucleotides line up with TRBD1. The CDR3 consists of 17 residues. V lost 4 bases and J lost 0; bases outside the gene matches: 7. Germline CDR1 is SGHRS and CDR2 is YFSETQ. The CDR3 loop is CASSKGTGAGSGNTIYF. In nucleotides, the CDR3 is TGCGCCAGCAGCAAAGGGACAGGGGCTGGCTCTGGAAACACCATATATTTT.

The chain carries TRBV19 and TRBJ2-6, with a possible D match to TRBD1 (5 bases). The length of the CDR3 is 17 residues. CDR1 is LNHDA and CDR2 is SQIVND in the germline V gene (reference sequence). V lost 1 base and J lost 0, with 10 bases in between. The CDR3 sequence: CASSIVTGSSGANVLTF. CDR3 DNA sequence: TGTGCCAGTAGTATAGTCACAGGCAGCTCTGGGGCCAACGTCCTGACTTTC.

This clone showed up just a few times. V usage is TRBV7-3 and J usage is TRBJ2-1; TRBD2 might be the D (6 bases). In germline, CDR1 is SGHTA, CDR2 FQGTGA. V was pared by 5 bases and J by 3 bases, with 14 bases between. The length of the CDR3 is 15 residues. CDR3 region: CASSPLRTIYNEQFF. DNA of the CDR3: TGTGCCAGCAGCCCTCTAAGGACTATCTACAATGAGCAGTTCTTC.

The J gene is TRBJ2-7, the V gene TRBV6-5; 10 nucleotides agree with TRBD1. CDR1 is MNHEY and CDR2 is SVGAGI in the germline V gene. V lost 5 bases to trimming and J lost 7 bases; unmatched junction nucleotides: 11. This CDR3 has 15 residues. This CDR3 is CASSLVDRGLGEQYF. The CDR3 DNA is TGTGCCAGCAGTCTCGTAGACAGGGGGCTCGGTGAGCAGTACTTC.

The chain carries TRBV4-1 and TRBJ2-5; 9 nucleotides line up with TRBD1. V lost 0 bases and J lost 5; bases outside the gene matches: 1. Germline CDR1 is MGHRA and CDR2 is YSYEKL. The CDR3 is made up of 14 amino acids. This CDR3 is CASSQDDRGETQYF. The CDR3 DNA reads TGCGCCAGCAGCCAAGATGACAGGGGGGAGACCCAGTACTTC.